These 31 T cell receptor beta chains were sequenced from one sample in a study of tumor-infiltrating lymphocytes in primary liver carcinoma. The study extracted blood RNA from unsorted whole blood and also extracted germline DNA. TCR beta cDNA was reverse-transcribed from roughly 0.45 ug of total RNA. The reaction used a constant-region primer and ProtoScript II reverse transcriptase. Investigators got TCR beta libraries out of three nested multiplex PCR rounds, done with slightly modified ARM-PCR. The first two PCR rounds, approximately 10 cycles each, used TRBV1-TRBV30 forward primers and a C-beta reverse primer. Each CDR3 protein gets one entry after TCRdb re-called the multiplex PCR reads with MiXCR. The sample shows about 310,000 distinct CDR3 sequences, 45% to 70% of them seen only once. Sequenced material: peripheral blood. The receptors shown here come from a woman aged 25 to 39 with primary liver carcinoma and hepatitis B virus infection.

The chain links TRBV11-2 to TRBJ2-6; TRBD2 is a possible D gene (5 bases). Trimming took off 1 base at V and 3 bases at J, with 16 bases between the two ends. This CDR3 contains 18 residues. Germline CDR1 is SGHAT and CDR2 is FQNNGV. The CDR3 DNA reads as TGTGCCAGCAGCTTAGGTGGAGGTGGTGGTATTGGGGCCAACGTCCTGACTTTC. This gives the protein CASSLGGGGGIGANVLTF.

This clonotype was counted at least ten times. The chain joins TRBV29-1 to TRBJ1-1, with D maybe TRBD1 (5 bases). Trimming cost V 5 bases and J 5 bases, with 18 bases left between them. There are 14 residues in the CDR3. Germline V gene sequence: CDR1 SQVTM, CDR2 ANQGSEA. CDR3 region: CSVTRGTRETEAFF. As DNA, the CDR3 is TGCAGCGTTACCCGGGGCACCCGAGAGACTGAAGCTTTCTTT.

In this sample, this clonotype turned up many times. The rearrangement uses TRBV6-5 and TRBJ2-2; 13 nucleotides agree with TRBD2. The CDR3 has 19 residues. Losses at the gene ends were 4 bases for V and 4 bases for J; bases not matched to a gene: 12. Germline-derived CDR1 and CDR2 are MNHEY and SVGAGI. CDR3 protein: CASSSQRTSGRGGTGELFF. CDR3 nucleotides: TGTGCCAGCAGTTCACAAAGGACTAGCGGGAGAGGGGGCACCGGGGAGCTGTTTTTT.

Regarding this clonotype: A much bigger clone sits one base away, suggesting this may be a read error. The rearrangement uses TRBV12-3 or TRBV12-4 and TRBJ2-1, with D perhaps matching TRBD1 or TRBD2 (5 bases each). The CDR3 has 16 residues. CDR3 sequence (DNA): TGTGCCAGCAGTTTTGGTCCCCCTCAGGGACGGGGTGAGCACTTCTTC. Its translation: CASSFGPPQGRGEHFF.

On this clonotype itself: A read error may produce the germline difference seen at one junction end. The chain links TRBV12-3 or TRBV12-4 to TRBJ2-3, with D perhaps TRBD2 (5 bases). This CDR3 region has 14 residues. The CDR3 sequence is CASRLASRADTQYF. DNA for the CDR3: TGTGCCAGCAGATTAGCGAGTAGGGCAGATACGCAGTATTTC.

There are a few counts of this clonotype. The CDR3 bases are TGTGCCAGCAGGAGGGGAGAAGGCAATCAGCCCCAGCATTTT. Its protein is CASRRGEGNQPQHF. This chain connects TRBV12-3 or TRBV12-4 to TRBJ1-5; D might be TRBD1 (5 bases). Trimming pared 6 bases from V and 2 bases from J, leaving 11 bases between. There are 14 residues in the CDR3.

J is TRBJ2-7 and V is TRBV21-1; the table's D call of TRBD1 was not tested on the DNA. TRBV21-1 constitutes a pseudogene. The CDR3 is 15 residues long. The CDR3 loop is CASRNRGQNESGQYF. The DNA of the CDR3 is TGTGCCAGCCGTAACCGCGGACAGAACGAATCCGGGCAGTACTTC.

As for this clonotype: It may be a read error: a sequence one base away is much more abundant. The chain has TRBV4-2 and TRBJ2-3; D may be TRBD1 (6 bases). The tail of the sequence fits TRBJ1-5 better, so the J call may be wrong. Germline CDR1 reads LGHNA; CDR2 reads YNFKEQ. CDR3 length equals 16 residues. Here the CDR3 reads CASSQGTGQGTDTQHF. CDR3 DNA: TGTGCCAGCAGCCAAGGCACAGGGCAAGGCACAGATACGCAGCATTTT.

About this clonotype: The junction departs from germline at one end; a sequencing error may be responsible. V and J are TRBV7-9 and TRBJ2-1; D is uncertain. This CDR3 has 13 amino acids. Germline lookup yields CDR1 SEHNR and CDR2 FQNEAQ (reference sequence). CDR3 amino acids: CACSVGKSREQFF. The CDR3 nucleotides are TGTGCCTGCAGCGTTGGGAAGTCGAGGGAGCAGTTCTTC.

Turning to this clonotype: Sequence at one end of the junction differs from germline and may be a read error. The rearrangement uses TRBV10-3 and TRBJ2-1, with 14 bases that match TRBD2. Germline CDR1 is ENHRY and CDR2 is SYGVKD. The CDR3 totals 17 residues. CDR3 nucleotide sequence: TGTGCCGTCAGTGACCCAACCGGGACTAGCGGGAGCGGTGAGCAGTTCTTC. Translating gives CAVSDPTGTSGSGEQFF.

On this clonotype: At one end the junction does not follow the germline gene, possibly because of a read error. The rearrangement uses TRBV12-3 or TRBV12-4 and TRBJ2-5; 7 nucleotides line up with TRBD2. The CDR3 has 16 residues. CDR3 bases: TGTGCCAGCAGTTTTCGTACGGGGGGAACACAAGAGACCCAGTGCTTC. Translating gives CASSFRTGGTQETQCF.

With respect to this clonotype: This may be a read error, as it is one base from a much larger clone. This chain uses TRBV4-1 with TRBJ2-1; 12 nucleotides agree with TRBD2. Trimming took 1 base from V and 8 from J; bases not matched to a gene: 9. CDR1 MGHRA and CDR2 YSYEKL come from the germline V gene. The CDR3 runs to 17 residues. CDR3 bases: TGCGCCAGCAGCCAAGTGGCTAGCGGGAGGGCCGTATATGAGCAGTTCTTC. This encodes CASSQVASGRAVYEQFF.

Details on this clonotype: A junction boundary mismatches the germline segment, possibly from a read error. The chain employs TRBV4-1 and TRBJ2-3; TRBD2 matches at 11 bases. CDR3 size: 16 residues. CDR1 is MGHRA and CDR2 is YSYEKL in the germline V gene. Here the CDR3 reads CTSSQVVAGGGDTQYF. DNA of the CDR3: TGCACCAGCAGCCAAGTAGTAGCGGGAGGGGGGGATACGCAGTATTTT.

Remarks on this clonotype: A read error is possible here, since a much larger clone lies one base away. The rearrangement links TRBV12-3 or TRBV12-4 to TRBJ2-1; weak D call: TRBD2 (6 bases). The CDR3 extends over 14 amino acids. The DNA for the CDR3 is TGTGCCAGCTCCAACGGGGGTAGCGACAATGATCAGTTCTTC. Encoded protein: CASSNGGSDNDQFF.

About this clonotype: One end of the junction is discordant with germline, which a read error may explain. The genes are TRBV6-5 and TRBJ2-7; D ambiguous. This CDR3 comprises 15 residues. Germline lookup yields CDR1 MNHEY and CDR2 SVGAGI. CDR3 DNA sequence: TGTGCCAGCAGCTACGTCGCATCCTCCTCGGCCGAGCAGCACTTC. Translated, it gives CASSYVASSSAEQHF.

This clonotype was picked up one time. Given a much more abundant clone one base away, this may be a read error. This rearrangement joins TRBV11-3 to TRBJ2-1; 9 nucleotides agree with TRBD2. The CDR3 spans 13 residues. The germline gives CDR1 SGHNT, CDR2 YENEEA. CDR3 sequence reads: CASRLAGYNEQSF. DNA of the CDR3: TGTGCCAGCAGGCTAGCGGGATACAATGAGCAGTCCTTC.

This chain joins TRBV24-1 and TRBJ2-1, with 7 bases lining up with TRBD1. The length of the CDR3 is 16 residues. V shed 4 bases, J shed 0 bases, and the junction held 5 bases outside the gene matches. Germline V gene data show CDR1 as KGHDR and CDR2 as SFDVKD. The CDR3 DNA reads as TGTGCCACCAGTGACGGGACAGCAGTCTCCTACAATGAGCAGTTCTTC. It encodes CATSDGTAVSYNEQFF.

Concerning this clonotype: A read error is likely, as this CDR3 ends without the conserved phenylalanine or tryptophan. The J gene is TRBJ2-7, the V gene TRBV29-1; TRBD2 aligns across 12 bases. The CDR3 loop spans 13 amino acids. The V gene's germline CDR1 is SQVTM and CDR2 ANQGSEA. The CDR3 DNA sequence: TGTAGCGTTCTAGGGACTAGCGGGTACGAGCAGTACTCC. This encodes CSVLGTSGYEQYS.

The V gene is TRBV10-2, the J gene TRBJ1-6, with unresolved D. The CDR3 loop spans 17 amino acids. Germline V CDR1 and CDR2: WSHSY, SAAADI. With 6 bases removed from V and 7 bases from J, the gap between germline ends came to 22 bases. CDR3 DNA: TGCGCCAGCAGCGGCCGAGGTGGTATACTTAGGAATTCACCCCTCCACTTT. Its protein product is CASSGRGGILRNSPLHF.

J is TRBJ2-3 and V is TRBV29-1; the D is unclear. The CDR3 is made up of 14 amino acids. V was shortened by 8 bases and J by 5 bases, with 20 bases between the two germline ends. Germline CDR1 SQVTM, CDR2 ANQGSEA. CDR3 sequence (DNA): TGCAGCTATGATACCAGCGCAGTTGGAGATACGCAGTATTTT. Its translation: CSYDTSAVGDTQYF.

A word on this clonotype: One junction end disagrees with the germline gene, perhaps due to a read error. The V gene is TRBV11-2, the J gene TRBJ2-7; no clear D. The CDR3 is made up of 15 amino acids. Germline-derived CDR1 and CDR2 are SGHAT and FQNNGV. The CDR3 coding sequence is TGTGCCAGTAGCTTAGCCCCTAGTCGAATCTACGAGCAGTACTTC. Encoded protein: CASSLAPSRIYEQYF.

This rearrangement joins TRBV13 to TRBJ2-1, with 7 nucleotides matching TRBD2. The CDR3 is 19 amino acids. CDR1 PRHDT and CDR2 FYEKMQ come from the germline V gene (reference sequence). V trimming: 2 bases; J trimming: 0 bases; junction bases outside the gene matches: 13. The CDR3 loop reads CASSLRVAGLHFSYNEQFF. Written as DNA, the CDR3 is TGTGCCAGCAGCTTAAGGGTAGCGGGCCTCCACTTCTCCTACAATGAGCAGTTCTTC.

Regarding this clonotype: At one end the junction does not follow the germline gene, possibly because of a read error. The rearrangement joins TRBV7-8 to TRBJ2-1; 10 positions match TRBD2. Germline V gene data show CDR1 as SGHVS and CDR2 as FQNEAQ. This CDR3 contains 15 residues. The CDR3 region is CTSTLLAGALNEQFF. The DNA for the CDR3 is TGTACCAGTACGCTGCTAGCGGGAGCTTTGAATGAGCAGTTCTTC.

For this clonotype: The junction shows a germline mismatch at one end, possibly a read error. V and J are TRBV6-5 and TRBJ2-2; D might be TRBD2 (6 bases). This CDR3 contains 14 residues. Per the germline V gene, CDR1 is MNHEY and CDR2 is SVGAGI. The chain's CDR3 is CVSKRSGVTGELFF. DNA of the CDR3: TGTGTCAGCAAGAGATCGGGGGTCACCGGGGAGCTGTTTTTT.

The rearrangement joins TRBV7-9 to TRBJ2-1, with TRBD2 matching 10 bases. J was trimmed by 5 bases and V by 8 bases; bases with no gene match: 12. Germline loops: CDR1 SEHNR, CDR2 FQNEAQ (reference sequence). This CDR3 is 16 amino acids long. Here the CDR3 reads CASRSPRTSGHNEQFF. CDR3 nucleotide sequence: TGTGCCAGCCGCTCCCCGAGGACTAGCGGCCACAATGAGCAGTTCTTC.

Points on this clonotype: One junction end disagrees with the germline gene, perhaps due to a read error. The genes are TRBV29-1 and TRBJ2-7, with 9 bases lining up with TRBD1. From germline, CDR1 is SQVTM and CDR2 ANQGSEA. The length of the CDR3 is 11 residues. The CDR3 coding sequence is TGCAGTGTCGGGACAGGGTATGAGCAGTGCTTC. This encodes CSVGTGYEQCF.

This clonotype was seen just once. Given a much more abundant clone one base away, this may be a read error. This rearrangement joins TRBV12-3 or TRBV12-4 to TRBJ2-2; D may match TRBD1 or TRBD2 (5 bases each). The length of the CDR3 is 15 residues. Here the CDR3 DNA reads TGTGCCGGCAGTCCGGGACGGCGATTCACCGGGGAGCTGTTTTTT. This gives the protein CAGSPGRRFTGELFF.

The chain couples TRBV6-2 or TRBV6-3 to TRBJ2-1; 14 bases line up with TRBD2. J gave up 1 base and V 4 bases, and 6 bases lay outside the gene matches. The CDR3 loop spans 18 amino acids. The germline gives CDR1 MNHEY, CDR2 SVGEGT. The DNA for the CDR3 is TGTGCCAGCAGTTCCGGACTAGCGGGAGGTTTGTCCTACAATGAGCAGTTCTTC. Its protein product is CASSSGLAGGLSYNEQFF.

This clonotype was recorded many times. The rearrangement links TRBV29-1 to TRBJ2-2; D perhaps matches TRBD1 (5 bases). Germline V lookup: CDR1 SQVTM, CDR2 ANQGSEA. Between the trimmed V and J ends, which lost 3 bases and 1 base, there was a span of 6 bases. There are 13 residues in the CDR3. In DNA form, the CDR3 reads TGCAGCGTTGACCAGGGGAACACCGGGGAGCTGTTTTTT. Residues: CSVDQGNTGELFF.

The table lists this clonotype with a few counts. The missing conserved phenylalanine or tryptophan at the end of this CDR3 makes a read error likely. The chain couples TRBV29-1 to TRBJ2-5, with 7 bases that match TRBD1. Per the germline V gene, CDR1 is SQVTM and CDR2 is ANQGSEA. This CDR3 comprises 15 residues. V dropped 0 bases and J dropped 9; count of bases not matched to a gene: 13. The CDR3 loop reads CSVEDRQGPVGAQYL. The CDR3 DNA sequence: TGCAGCGTTGAAGATCGACAGGGCCCAGTTGGGGCCCAGTACTTA.

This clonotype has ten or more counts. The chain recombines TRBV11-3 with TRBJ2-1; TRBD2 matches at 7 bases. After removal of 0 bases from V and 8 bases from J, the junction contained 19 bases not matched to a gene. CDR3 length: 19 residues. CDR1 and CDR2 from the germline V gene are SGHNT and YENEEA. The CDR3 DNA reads TGTGCCAGCAGCTTAGATCGGCGTGGGGTTAGGACTAGAGCGCATGAGCAGTTCTTC. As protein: CASSLDRRGVRTRAHEQFF.